The entry below describes one T cell receptor (beta chain). Trimming cost V 0 bases and J 1 base; bases outside gene matches: 4. CDR1 is SGHNT, CDR2 YYREEE, per germline (reference sequence). CDR3 length: 16 amino acids. This sample is part of a study of blood T cell repertoires in COVID-19. The data were produced by immunoSEQ multiplex PCR, yet TCRdb's version contains in-frame clones alone and is incomplete. This table holds 400,000 or so clones, 90% found once. The chain is built from TRBV5-4 and TRBJ2-4; 7 nucleotides agree with TRBD2. Sequenced input: PBMCs or T cells enriched from blood (not recorded which). The sequence came from a man younger than 30 who had recovered from COVID-19. CDR3 protein: CASSLARGGAKNIQYF. The DNA of the CDR3 is TGTGCCAGCAGCTTGGCCCGGGGAGGGGCCAAAAACATTCAGTACTTC. Full variable domain (outside the CDR3, taken from reference TRBV5-4 and TRBJ2-4): ETGVTQSPTHLIKTRGQQVTLRCSSQSGHNTVSWYQQALGQGPQFIFQYYREEENGRGNFPPRFSGLQFPNYSSELNVNALELDDSALYLCASSLARGGAKNIQYFGAGTRLSVL.